Below, one TCR beta chain is given with its context. These data belong to a study of blood T cell repertoires in COVID-19. Study details: The analysed material was cDNA or gDNA that came from T cells, B-cell-depleted T cells, or PBMCs.

Original processing methods: By means of reference gene primer amplification, nucleated cell counts were estimated. TCRdb keeps only in-frame clones here, not all; method: immunoSEQ multiplex PCR. V and J calls and clone size are copied from that table; D and trimming were computed from the DNA. The repertoire holds around 100,000 clones, roughly four fifths seen once, with over 9.5% in the top ten. Looked up from germline, CDR1 is SQVTM and CDR2 is ANQGSEA. The CDR3 length is 14 residues. Trimming took 3 bases from V and 9 from J; bases not matched to a gene: 10. This chain connects TRBV29-1 to TRBJ1-4; TRBD1 matches at 7 bases. Sequenced material: peripheral blood. The receptor's source is a man aged 40-49 years with active or convalescent COVID-19. CDR3 DNA: TGCAGCGTTGAGGAGGTACAGGGGAGGCAAAAACTGTTTTTT. It translates to CSVEEVQGRQKLFF.